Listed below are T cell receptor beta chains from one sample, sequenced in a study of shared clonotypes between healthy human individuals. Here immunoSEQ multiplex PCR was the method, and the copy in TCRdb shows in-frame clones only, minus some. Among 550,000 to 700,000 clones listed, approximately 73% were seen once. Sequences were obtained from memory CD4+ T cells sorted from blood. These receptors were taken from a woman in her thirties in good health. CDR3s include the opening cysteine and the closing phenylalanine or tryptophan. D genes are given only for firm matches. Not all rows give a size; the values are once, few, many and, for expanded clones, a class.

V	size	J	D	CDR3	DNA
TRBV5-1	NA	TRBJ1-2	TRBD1	CASSGRQGTDYGYTF	TGCGCCAGCAGCGGAAGACAGGGGACGGACTATGGCTACACCTTC
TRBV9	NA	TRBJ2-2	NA	CASSVGVGATGELFF	TGTGCCAGCAGCGTAGGTGTAGGGGCCACCGGGGAGCTGTTTTTT
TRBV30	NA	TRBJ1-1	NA	CAWTPFLGTEAFF	TGTGCCTGGACTCCGTTCTTGGGCACTGAAGCTTTCTTT
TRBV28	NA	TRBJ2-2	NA	CASSLPGLGNGELFF	TGTGCCAGCAGTTTACCGGGATTGGGGAACGGGGAGCTGTTTTTT
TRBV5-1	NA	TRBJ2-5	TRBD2	CASSMGGPSGRAQETQYF	TGCGCCAGCAGCATGGGGGGGCCTAGCGGGAGGGCCCAAGAGACCCAGTACTTC
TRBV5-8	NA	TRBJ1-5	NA	CASSLATGTLGKPQHF	TGTGCCAGCAGCTTGGCAACAGGGACCCTTGGGAAGCCCCAGCATTTT
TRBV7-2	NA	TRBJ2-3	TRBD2	CASSQTSGVTDTQYF	TGTGCCAGCAGCCAGACTAGCGGTGTGACAGATACGCAGTATTTT
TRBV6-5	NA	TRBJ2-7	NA	CASSTRTDYEQYF	TGTGCCAGCAGTACCCGGACAGATTACGAGCAGTACTTC
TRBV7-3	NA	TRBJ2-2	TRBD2	CASSPAGGDTGELFF	TGTGCCAGCAGCCCTGCGGGAGGCGACACCGGGGAGCTGTTTTTT
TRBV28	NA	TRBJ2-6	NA	CASGSGSSGANVLTF	TGTGCCAGCGGATCAGGGAGTTCTGGGGCCAACGTCCTGACTTTC
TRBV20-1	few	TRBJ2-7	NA	CSAAQGYEQYF	TGCAGTGCGGCCCAGGGGTACGAGCAGTACTTC
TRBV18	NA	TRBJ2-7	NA	CASSPSRNSRPAEQYF	TGTGCCAGCTCACCCTCGAGGAATAGCCGGCCGGCCGAGCAGTACTTC
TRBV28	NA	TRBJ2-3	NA	CASSLWGTEPKDTQYF	TGTGCCAGCAGTTTATGGGGTACAGAGCCTAAGGATACGCAGTATTTT
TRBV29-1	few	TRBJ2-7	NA	CSARFRESEQYF	TGCAGCGCCCGGTTCAGGGAATCCGAGCAGTACTTC
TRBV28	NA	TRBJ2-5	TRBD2	CASSEHLAEETQYF	TGTGCCAGCAGTGAGCATCTAGCGGAAGAGACCCAGTACTTC
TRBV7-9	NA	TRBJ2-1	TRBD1	CASSSGTGYYEQFF	TGTGCCAGCAGCTCCGGGACAGGGTATTATGAGCAGTTCTTC
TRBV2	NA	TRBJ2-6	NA	CASSEMRSPGANVLTF	TGTGCCAGCAGTGAAATGAGGTCCCCTGGGGCCAACGTCCTGACTTTC
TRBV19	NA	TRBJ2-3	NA	CASSTDGADTQYF	TGTGCCAGTAGCACAGACGGGGCAGATACGCAGTATTTT
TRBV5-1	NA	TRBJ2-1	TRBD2	CASSSGLAGGPAYNEQFF	TGCGCCAGCAGCTCTGGACTAGCGGGAGGCCCGGCCTACAATGAGCAGTTCTTC
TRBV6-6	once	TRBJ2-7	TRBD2	CASSYGNRRGDEQYF	TGTGCCAGCAGTTACGGAAACAGGCGGGGGGACGAGCAGTACTTC
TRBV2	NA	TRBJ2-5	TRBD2	CASTTSGHPLRYF	TGTGCCAGCACCACTAGCGGCCATCCTCTCCGGTACTTC
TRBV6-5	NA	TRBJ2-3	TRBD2	CASSSGTSGTDTQYF	TGTGCCAGCAGTTCCGGGACTAGCGGCACAGATACGCAGTATTTT
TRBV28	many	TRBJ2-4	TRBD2	CASKSGGNIQYF	TGTGCCAGCAAGAGCGGGGGAAACATTCAGTACTTC
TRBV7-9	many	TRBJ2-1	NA	CASSASYNEQFF	TGTGCCAGCAGCGCCTCCTACAATGAGCAGTTCTTC
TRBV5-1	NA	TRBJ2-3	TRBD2	CASSLAFVAGGTDTQYF	TGCGCCAGCAGCTTGGCCTTCGTAGCGGGGGGCACAGATACGCAGTATTTT